These 3 T cell receptor beta chains were sequenced from one sample in a study of neurological immune-mediated disorders. TCRdb independently ran MiXCR on the 5' RACE reads; one entry per CDR3 protein. The table includes roughly 76,000 distinct CDR3 sequences, roughly 3% detected once. Sequencing was performed on PBMCs. The receptors shown here come from a woman aged 45-65 years with multiple sclerosis.

This clonotype was observed at least ten times. The chain carries TRBV15 and TRBJ1-5; 9 bases align to TRBD1. Germline-derived CDR1 and CDR2 are LNHNV and YYDKDF (reference sequence). The CDR3 is 16 amino acids. The J segment lost 2 bases and the V segment lost 3 bases, leaving 5 bases of the junction unmatched. CDR3 sequence: CATSRGQGVGNQPQHF. Here the CDR3 DNA reads TGTGCCACCAGCAGGGGACAGGGAGTCGGCAATCAGCCCCAGCATTTT.

This clonotype appeared many times. The rearrangement links TRBV7-3 to TRBJ1-5; possibly TRBD1 for D (5 bases). The length of the CDR3 is 13 residues. Germline V lookup: CDR1 SGHTA, CDR2 FQGTGA. V lost 5 bases and J 7 bases, leaving 12 bases between the germline ends. Here the CDR3 reads CASSRGLGQPQHF. The DNA of the CDR3 is TGTGCCAGCAGCCGGGGGTTGGGGCAGCCCCAGCATTTT.

There are many counts of this clonotype. The chain links TRBV11-3 to TRBJ2-1, with D perhaps TRBD1 (6 bases). V gave up 3 bases and J gave up 4 bases, with 13 bases separating them. The CDR3 contains 15 residues. Germline V gives CDR1 SGHNT, CDR2 YENEEA. CDR3 sequence reads: CASSFRTGTYNEQFF. CDR3 sequence (DNA): TGTGCCAGCAGCTTTCGAACAGGGACGTACAATGAGCAGTTCTTC.